This is a list of T cell receptor beta chains from one sample in a study of monozygotic twins with inflammatory bowel disease. TCRdb re-analyzed the 5' RACE reads; it lists each CDR3 protein once, without DNA. This sample's table reports some 450,000 distinct CDR3 sequences. Sequenced sample: blood. These receptors all stem from a human donor with ulcerative colitis or Crohn's disease, or a healthy co-twin of an affected twin (not recorded which). CDR3s include the opening cysteine and the closing phenylalanine or tryptophan.

j_gene | v_gene | CDR3aa
TRBJ2-5 | TRBV7-2 | CASSHYTGGKETQYF
TRBJ2-2 | TRBV5-5 | CASLYGPNTGELFF
TRBJ1-4 | TRBV20-1 | CSAHPGGEKLFF
TRBJ2-3 | TRBV10-3 | CAISAPGTPRADTQYF
TRBJ1-5 | TRBV6-1 | CASRPVGEIRQPQHF
TRBJ1-2 | TRBV10-1 | CASSESGHFYGYTF
TRBJ1-3 | TRBV7-2 | CASSSQGISGNTIYF
TRBJ2-1 | TRBV7-2 | CASSLTSGASNEQFF
TRBJ2-2 | TRBV7-8 | CASIFGATGELFF
TRBJ2-1 | TRBV20-1 | CSASTYNEQFF
TRBJ1-1 | TRBV7-2 | CASSLVAGVNTEAFF
TRBJ2-5 | TRBV25-1 | CASSEPRQGRETQYF
TRBJ1-1 | TRBV5-1 | CASAQTMNTEAFF
TRBJ2-1 | TRBV29-1 | CSVVGGGNEQFF
TRBJ2-3 | TRBV5-1 | CASALNTDTQYF
TRBJ1-6 | TRBV7-2 | CASSSGPLKDSPLHF
TRBJ2-7 | TRBV18 | CASSPGTEYYEQYF
TRBJ1-2 | TRBV18 | CASSPTDTHYGYTF
TRBJ2-7 | TRBV6-1 | CASSRGWDSAYEQYF
TRBJ2-4 | TRBV29-1 | CSVHRERIQYF
TRBJ1-4 | TRBV7-3 | CASSLSPATNEKLFF
TRBJ2-7 | TRBV4-2 | CASSQERETYEQYF
TRBJ1-2 | TRBV7-9 | CASSWTGFYESYTF
TRBJ2-1 | TRBV19 | CASSSPLGTSGYNEQFF
TRBJ2-1 | TRBV7-8 | CASSSGGSSYNEQFF
TRBJ2-3 | TRBV19 | CASSIERGRASTDTQYF
TRBJ2-2 | TRBV20-1 | CSASSSGLNTGELFF
TRBJ1-1 | TRBV29-1 | CSGQRTATTEAFF
TRBJ1-2 | TRBV6-1 | CASSVGQKIYGYTF
TRBJ1-6 | TRBV2 | CASRATGGKSPLHF
TRBJ2-3 | TRBV20-1 | CSAVTSGGAVDTQYF
TRBJ1-4 | TRBV20-1 | CSARREGEKLFF
TRBJ2-2 | TRBV20-1 | CSARETSGRARAGELFF
TRBJ2-3 | TRBV18 | CASSTGFPTTDTQYF
TRBJ1-1 | TRBV20-1 | CSARGTGGAGNTEAFF
TRBJ2-2 | TRBV5-4 | CASNNGGTGELFF
TRBJ2-1 | TRBV9 | CASSAQGASYNEQFF
TRBJ1-2 | TRBV27 | CASSGGTANYGYTF
TRBJ2-7 | TRBV29-1 | CSVEGSATEQYF
TRBJ2-1 | TRBV7-9 | CASSLSASYNEQFF